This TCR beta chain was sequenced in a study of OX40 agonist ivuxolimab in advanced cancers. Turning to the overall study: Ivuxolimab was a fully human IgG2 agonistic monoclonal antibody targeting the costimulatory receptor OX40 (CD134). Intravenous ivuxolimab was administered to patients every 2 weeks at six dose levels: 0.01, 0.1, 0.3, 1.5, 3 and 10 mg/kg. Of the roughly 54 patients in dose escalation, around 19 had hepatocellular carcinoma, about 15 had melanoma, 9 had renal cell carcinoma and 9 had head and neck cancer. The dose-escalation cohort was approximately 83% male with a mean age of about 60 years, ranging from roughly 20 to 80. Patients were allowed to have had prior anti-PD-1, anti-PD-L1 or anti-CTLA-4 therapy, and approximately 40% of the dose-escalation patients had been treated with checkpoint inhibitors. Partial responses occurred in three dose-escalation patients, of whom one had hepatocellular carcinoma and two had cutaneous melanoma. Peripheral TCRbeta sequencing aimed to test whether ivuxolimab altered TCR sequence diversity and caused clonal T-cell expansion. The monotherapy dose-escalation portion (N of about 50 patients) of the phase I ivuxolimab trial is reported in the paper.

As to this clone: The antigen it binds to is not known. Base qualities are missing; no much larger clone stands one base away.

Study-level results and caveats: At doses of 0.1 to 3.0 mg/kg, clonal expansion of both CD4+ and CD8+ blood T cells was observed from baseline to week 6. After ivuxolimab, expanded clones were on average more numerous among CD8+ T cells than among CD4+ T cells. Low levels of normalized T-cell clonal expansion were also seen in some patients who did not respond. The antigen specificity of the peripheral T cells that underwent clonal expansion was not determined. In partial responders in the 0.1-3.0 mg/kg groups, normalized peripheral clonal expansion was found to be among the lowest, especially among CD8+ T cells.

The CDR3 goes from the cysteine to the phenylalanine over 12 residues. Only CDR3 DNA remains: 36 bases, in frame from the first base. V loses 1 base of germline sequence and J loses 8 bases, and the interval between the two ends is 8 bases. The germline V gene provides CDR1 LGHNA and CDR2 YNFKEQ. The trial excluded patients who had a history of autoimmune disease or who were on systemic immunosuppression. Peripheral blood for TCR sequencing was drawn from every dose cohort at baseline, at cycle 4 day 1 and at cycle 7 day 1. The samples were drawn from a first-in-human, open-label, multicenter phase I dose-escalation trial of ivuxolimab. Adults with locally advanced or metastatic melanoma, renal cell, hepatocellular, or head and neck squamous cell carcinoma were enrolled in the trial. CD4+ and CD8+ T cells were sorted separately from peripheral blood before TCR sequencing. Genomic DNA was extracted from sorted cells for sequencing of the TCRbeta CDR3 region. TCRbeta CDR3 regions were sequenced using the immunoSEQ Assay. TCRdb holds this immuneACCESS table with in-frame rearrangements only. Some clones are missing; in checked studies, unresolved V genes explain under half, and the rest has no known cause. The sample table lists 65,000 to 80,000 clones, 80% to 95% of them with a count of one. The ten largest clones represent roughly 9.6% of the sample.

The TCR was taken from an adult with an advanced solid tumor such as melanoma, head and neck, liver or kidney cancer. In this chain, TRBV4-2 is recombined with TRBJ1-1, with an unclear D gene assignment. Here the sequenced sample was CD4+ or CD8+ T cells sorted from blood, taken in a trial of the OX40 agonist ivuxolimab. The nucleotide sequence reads TGTGCCAGCAGCCAAGTCGGGAAGGAAGCTTTCTTT. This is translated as CASSQVGKEAFF.